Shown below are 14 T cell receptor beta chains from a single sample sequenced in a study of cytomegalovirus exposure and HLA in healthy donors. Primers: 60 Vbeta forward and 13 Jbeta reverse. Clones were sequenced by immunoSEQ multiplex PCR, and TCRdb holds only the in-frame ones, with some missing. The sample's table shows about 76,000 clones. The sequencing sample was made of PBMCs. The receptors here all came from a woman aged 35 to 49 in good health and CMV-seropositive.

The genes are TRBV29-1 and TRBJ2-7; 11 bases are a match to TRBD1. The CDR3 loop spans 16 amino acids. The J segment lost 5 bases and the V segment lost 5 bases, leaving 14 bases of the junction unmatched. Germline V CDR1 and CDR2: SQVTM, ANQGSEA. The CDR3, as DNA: TGCAGCGTTACAAGACCCCCGGGACAGGGGGTCAACGAGCAGTACTTC. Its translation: CSVTRPPGQGVNEQYF.

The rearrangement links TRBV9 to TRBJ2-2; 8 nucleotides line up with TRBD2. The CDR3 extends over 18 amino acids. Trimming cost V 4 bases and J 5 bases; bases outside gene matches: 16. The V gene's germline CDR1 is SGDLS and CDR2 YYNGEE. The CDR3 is CASSPPRGTSGPTGELFF. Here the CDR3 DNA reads TGTGCCAGCAGCCCCCCAAGGGGAACTAGCGGACCGACCGGGGAGCTGTTTTTT.

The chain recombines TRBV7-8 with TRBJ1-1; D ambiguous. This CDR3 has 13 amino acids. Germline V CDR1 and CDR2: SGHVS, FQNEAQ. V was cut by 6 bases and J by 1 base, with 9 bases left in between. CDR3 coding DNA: TGTGCCAGCAGTCGCGGATCGAACACTGAAGCTTTCTTT. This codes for CASSRGSNTEAFF.

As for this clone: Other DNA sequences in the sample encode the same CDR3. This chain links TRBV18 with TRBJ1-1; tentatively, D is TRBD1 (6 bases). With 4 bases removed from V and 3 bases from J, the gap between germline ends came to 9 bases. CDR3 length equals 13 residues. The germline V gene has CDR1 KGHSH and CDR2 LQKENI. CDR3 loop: CASSRDTYTEAFF. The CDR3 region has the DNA TGTGCCAGCTCACGGGACACTTACACTGAAGCTTTCTTT.

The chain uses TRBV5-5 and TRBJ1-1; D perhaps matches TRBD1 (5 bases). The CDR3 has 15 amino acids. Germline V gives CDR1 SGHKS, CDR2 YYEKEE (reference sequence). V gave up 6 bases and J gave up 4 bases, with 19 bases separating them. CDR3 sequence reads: CASTPVPTGPTEAFF. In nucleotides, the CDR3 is TGTGCCAGCACTCCGGTCCCCACAGGTCCCACTGAAGCTTTCTTT. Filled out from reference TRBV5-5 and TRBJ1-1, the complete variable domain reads DAGVTQSPTHLIKTRGQQVTLRCSPISGHKSVSWYQQVLGQGPQFIFQYYEKEERGRGNFPDRFSARQFPNYSSELNVNALLLGDSALYLCASTPVPTGPTEAFFGQGTRLTVV.

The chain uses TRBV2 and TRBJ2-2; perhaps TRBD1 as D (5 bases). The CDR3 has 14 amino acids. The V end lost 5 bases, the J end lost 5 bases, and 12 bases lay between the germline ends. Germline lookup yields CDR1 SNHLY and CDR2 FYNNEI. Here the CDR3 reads CASSTDSPTGELFF. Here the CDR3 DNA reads TGTGCCAGCAGTACCGACAGCCCGACCGGGGAGCTGTTTTTT.

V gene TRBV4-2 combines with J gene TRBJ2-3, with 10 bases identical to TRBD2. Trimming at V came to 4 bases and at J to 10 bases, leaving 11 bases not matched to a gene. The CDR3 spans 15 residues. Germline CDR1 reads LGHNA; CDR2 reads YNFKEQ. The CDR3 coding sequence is TGTGCCAGCAGCCGGGGCGGGCTAGCGGGAGTTGCGCAGTATTTT. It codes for CASSRGGLAGVAQYF.

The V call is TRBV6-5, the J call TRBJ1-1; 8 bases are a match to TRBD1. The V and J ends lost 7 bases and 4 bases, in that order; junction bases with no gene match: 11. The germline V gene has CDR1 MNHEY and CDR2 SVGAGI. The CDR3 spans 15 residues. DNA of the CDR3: TGTGCCAGCATTTTTCAGGGGGCGCTTGGCACTGAAGCTTTCTTT. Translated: CASIFQGALGTEAFF.

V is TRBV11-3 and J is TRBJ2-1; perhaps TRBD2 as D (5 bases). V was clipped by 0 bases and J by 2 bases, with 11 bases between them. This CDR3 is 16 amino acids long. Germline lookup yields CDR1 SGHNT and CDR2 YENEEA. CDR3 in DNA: TGTGCCAGCAGCTTAGAGGGCGGGCAAGCCTACAATGAGCAGTTCTTC. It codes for CASSLEGGQAYNEQFF.

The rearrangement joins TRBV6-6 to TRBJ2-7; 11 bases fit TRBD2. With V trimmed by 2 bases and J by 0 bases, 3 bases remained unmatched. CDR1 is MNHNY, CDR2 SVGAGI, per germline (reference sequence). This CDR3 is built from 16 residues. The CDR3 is CASSYTSGGHSYEQYF. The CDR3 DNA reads TGTGCCAGCAGTTACACTAGCGGGGGTCACTCCTACGAGCAGTACTTC.

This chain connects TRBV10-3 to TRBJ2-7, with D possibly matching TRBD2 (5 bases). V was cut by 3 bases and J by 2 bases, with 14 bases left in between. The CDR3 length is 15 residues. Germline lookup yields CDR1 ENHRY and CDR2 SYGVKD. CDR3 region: CAISDARGSTYEQYF. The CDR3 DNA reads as TGTGCCATCAGTGACGCTCGGGGAAGCACCTACGAGCAGTACTTC.

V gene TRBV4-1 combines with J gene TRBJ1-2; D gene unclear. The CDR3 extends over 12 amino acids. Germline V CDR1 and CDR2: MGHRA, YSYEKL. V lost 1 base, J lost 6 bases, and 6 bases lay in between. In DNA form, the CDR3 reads TGCGCCAGCAGCCAAGCGGCGGATGGCTACACCTTC. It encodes CASSQAADGYTF.

The CDR3 sequence: CASSPHGRTGGNTGELFF. Here the CDR3 DNA reads TGTGCCAGCAGCCCGCACGGAAGGACAGGGGGGAACACCGGGGAGCTGTTTTTT. The genes are TRBV7-3 and TRBJ2-2; 10 bases match TRBD1. The CDR3 runs to 18 residues. The germline gives CDR1 SGHTA, CDR2 FQGTGA. Trimming took 5 bases from V and 1 from J; bases not matched to a gene: 10.

The CDR3 sequence is CASSGERRDPNEQFF. CDR3 nucleotide sequence: TGTGCCAGCAGCGGAGAGCGGCGGGACCCCAATGAGCAGTTCTTC. The rearrangement links TRBV9 to TRBJ2-1, with D perhaps matching TRBD2 (6 bases). This CDR3 is built from 15 residues. Germline V gene sequence: CDR1 SGDLS, CDR2 YYNGEE. V was trimmed by 3 bases and J by 6 bases, leaving 16 bases between them.